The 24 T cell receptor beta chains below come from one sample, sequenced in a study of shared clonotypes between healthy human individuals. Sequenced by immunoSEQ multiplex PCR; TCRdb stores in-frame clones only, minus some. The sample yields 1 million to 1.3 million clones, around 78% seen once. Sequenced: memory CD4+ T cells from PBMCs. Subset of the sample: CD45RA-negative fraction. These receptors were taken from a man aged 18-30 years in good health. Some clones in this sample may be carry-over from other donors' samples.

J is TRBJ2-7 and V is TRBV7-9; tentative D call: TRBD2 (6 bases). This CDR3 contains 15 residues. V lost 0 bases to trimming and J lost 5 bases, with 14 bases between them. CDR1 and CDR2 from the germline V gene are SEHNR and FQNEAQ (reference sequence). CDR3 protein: CASSLARGKAHEQYF. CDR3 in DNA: TGTGCCAGCAGCTTAGCGCGGGGTAAAGCCCACGAGCAGTACTTC.

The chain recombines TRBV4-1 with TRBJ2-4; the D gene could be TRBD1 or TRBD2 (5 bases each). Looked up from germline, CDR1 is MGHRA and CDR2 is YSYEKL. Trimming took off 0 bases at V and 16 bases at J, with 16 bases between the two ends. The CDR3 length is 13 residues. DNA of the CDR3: TGCGCCAGCAGCCAAGATCATGAGGGGACGATCTACTTC. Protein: CASSQDHEGTIYF.

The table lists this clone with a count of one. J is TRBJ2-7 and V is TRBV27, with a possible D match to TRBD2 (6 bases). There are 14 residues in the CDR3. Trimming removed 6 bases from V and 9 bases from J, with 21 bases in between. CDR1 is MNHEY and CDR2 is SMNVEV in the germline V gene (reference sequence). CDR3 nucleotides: TGTGCCAGCAGGGCGGGTTCCCAGACGGGGGTGCAGTACTTC. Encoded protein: CASRAGSQTGVQYF.

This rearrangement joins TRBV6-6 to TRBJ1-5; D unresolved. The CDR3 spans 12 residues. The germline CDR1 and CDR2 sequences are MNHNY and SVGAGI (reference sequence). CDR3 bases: TGTACAGCGGGGTTAGGGTATCAGCCCCAGCATTTT. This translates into CTAGLGYQPQHF.

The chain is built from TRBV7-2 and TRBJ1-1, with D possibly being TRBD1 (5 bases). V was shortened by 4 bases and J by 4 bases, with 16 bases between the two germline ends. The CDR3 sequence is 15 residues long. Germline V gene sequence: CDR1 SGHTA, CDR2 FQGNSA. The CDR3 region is CASSYIRGGGTEAFF. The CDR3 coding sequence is TGTGCCAGCAGCTACATTAGGGGCGGTGGCACTGAAGCTTTCTTT. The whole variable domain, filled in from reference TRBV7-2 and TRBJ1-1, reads GAGVSQSPSNKVTEKGKDVELRCDPISGHTALYWYRQSLGQGLEFLIYFQGNSAPDKSGLPSDRFSAERTGGSVSTLTIQRTQQEDSAVYLCASSYIRGGGTEAFFGQGTRLTVV.

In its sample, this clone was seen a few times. The CDR3 nucleotides are TGTGCCAGCAGCCAATACTGGGGCTCCTACGAGCAGTACTTC. It encodes CASSQYWGSYEQYF. The chain carries TRBV16 and TRBJ2-7; D gene unclear. The CDR3 has 14 amino acids. The germline V gene encodes CDR1 KGHSY and CDR2 FQNENV. Trimming stripped 1 base from V and 0 bases from J, with 7 bases between.

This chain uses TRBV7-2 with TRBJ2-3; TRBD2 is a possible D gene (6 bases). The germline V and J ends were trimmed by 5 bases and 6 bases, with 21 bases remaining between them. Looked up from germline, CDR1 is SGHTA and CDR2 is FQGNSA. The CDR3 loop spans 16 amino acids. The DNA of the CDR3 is TGTGCCAGCAGCCCGTGGGCCGTAGCGGTAGGGGATACGCAGTATTTT. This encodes CASSPWAVAVGDTQYF.

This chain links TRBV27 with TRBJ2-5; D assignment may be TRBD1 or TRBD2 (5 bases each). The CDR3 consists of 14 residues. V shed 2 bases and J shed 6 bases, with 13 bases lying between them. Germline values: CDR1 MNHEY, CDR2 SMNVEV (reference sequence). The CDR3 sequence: CASSLERGGKTQYF. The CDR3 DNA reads TGTGCCAGCAGTTTAGAGAGGGGTGGGAAGACCCAGTACTTC.

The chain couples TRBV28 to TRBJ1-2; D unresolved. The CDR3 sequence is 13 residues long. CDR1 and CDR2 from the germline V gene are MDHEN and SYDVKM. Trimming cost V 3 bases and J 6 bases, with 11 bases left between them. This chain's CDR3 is CASSFQGFDGYTF. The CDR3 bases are TGTGCCAGCAGTTTTCAAGGGTTTGATGGCTACACCTTC.

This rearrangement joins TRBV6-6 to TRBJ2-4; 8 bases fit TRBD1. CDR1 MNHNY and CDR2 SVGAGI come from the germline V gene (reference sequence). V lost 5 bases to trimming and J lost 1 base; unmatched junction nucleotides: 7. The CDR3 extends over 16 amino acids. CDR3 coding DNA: TGTGCCAGCAGTACGACAGGGGATTTCGCCAAAAACATTCAGTACTTC. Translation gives CASSTTGDFAKNIQYF.

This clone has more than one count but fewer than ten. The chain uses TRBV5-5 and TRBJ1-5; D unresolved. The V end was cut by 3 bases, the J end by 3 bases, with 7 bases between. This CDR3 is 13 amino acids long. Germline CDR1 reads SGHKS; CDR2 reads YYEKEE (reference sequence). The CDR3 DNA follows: TGTGCCAGCAGCTCCATAAACAATCAGCCCCAGCATTTT. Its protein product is CASSSINNQPQHF. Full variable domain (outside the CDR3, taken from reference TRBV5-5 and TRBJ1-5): DAGVTQSPTHLIKTRGQQVTLRCSPISGHKSVSWYQQVLGQGPQFIFQYYEKEERGRGNFPDRFSARQFPNYSSELNVNALLLGDSALYLCASSSINNQPQHFGDGTRLSIL.

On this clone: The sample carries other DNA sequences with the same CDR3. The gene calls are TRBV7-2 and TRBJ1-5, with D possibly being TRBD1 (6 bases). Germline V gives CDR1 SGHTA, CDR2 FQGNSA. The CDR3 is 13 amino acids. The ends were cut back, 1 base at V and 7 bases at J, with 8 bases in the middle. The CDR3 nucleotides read TGTGCCAGCAGCTTAGAAGGGGGGCAGCCCCAGCATTTT. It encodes CASSLEGGQPQHF.

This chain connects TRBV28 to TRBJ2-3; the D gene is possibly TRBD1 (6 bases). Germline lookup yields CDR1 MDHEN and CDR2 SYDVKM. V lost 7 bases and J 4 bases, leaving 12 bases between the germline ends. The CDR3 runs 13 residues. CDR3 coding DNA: TGTGCCAGCATGTTACAGGGACCAGATACGCAGTATTTT. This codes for CASMLQGPDTQYF.

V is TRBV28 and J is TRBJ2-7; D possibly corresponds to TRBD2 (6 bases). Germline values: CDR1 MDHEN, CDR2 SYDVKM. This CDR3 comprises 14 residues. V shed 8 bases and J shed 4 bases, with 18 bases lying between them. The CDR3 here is CASVRARGKYEQYF. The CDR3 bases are TGTGCCAGCGTCCGGGCTCGGGGGAAGTACGAGCAGTACTTC.

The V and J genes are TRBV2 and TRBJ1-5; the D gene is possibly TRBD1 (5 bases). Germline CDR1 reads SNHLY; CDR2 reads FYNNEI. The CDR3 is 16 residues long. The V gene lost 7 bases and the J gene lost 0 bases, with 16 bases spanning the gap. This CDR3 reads CASTSTGPRSNQPQHF. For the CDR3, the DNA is TGTGCCAGCACCTCAACAGGACCCCGTAGCAATCAGCCCCAGCATTTT.

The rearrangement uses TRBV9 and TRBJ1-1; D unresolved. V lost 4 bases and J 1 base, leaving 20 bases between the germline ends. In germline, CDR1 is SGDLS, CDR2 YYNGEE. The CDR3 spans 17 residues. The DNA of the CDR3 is TGTGCCAGCAGCCCCGACCCCCTAAGAGGAAGGAACACTGAAGCTTTCTTT. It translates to CASSPDPLRGRNTEAFF.

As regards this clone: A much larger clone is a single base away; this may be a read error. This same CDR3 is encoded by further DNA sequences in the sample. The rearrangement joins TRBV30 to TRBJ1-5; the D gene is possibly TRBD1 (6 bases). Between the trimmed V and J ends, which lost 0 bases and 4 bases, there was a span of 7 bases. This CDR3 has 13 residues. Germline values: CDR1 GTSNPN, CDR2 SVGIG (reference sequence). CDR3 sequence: CAWSVGGNQPQHF. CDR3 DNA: TGTGCCTGGAGTGTAGGGGGGAATCAGCCCCAGCATTTT.

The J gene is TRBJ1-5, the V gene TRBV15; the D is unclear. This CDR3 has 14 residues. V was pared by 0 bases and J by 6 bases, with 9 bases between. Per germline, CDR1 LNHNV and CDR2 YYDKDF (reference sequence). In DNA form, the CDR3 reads TGTGCCACCAGCAGAGATCGGGTTACTCAGCCCCAGCATTTT. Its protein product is CATSRDRVTQPQHF.

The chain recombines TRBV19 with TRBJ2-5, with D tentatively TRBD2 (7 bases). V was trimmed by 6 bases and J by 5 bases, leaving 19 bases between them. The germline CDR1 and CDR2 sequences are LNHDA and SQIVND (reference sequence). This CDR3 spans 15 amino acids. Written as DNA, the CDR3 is TGTGCCAGTAGCATGAACGGGGGGCGTCAGGAGACCCAGTACTTC. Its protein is CASSMNGGRQETQYF.

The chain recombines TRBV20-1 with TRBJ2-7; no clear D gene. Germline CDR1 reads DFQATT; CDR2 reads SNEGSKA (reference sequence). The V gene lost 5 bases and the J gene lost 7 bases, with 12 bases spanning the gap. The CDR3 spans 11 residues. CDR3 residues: CSAFDRWEQYF. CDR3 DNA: TGCAGTGCTTTCGATCGATGGGAGCAGTACTTC.

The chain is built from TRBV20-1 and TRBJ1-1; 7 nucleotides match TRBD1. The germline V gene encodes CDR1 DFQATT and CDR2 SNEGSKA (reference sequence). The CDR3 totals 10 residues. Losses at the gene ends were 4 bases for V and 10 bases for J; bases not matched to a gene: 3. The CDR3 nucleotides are TGCAGTGCTAAATCAGGGGGAGCTTTCTTT. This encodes CSAKSGGAFF.

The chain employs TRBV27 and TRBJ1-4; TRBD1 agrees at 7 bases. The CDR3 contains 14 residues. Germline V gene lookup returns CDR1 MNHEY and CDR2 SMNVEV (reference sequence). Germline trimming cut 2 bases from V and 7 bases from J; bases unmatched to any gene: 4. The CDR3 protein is CASSLNRGGEKLFF. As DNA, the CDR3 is TGTGCCAGCAGTTTAAACAGGGGCGGTGAAAAACTGTTTTTT.

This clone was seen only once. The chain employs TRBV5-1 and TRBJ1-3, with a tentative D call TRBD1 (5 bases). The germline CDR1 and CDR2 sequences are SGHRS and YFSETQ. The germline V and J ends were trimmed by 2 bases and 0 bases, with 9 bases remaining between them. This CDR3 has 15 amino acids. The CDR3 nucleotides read TGCGCCAGCAGCTTCGACAGCAGCTCTGGAAACACCATATATTTT. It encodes CASSFDSSSGNTIYF.

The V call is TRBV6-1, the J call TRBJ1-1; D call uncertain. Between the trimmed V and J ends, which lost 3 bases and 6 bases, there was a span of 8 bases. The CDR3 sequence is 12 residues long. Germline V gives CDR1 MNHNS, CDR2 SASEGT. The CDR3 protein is CASSDHGAEAFF. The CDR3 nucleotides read TGTGCCAGCAGTGACCATGGGGCTGAAGCTTTCTTT.